Presented here are 8 T cell receptor beta chains from one specimen sequenced in a study of shared clonotypes between healthy human individuals. The assay was immunoSEQ multiplex PCR, and TCRdb's table has in-frame clones only and misses some. Of a few million clones listed, around 92% are singletons. Input material: naive CD4+ T cells from PBMCs. Subset: CD45RA+ positively selected. The origin of the receptors is a man younger than 35 in good health. Some clones in this sample may be carry-over from other donors' samples.

The chain uses TRBV7-2 and TRBJ1-3; D is uncertain. From germline, CDR1 is SGHTA and CDR2 FQGNSA. The CDR3 runs to 14 residues. V lost 0 bases, J lost 4 bases, and 7 bases lay in between. CDR3 in amino acids: CASSLANSGNTIYF. The CDR3 DNA follows: TGTGCCAGCAGCTTAGCCAATAGCGGAAACACCATATATTTT.

V and J are TRBV28 and TRBJ2-1; the D gene is possibly TRBD1 (6 bases). The CDR3 sequence is 15 residues long. CDR1 is MDHEN and CDR2 is SYDVKM in the germline V gene. The V end was cut by 1 base, the J end by 9 bases, with 16 bases between. CDR3 DNA sequence: TGTGCCAGCAGTTTATCCCCCAGGGGACCCGGTGAGCAGTTCTTC. It encodes CASSLSPRGPGEQFF.

About this clone itself: The same CDR3 is also encoded by other DNA sequences in this sample. This chain uses TRBV18 with TRBJ2-7; D is ambiguous. The V and J ends lost 2 bases and 3 bases respectively, with 8 bases between them. This CDR3 is 13 amino acids long. Germline V gene lookup returns CDR1 KGHSH and CDR2 LQKENI. CDR3 in DNA: TGTGCCAGCTCACCAGGTTTAAACTACGAGCAGTACTTC. This gives the protein CASSPGLNYEQYF.

V and J are TRBV28 and TRBJ1-2; 9 bases fit TRBD1. The CDR3 sequence is 15 residues long. The trim removed 5 bases at V and 7 bases at J, leaving 11 bases unmatched. Germline CDR1 reads MDHEN; CDR2 reads SYDVKM. DNA for the CDR3: TGTGCCAGCAGTATAGGGGGACAGGGCAAGGGTGGCTACACCTTC. Translation: CASSIGGQGKGGYTF.

The chain combines TRBV9 with TRBJ1-2; TRBD1 matches at 8 bases. The CDR3 runs 17 residues. The V segment lost 3 bases and the J segment 1 base; nucleotides outside the gene matches: 11. In germline, CDR1 is SGDLS, CDR2 YYNGEE. The CDR3 DNA reads as TGTGCCAGCAGCGCCACCCAAGGGACAGGAAATAACTATGGCTACACCTTC. Residues: CASSATQGTGNNYGYTF.

The chain carries TRBV5-6 and TRBJ1-2, with D possibly being TRBD1 (5 bases). The CDR3 consists of 13 residues. V lost 5 bases to trimming and J lost 8 bases, with 16 bases between them. Looked up from germline, CDR1 is SGHDT and CDR2 is YYEEEE. CDR3 DNA: TGTGCCAGCAGTCGGGCAGTCCAGGGCGGCTACACCTTC. This encodes CASSRAVQGGYTF.

This clone has only one observation. The V gene is TRBV28, the J gene TRBJ2-3; TRBD2 aligns across 7 bases. CDR3 size: 15 residues. Trimming cost V 2 bases and J 8 bases; bases outside gene matches: 10. Germline lookup yields CDR1 MDHEN and CDR2 SYDVKM. In nucleotides, the CDR3 is TGTGCCAGCAGTTTAGTCGGGAGGCCCGCCATTACGCAGTATTTT. This encodes CASSLVGRPAITQYF.

The J gene is TRBJ2-1, the V gene TRBV4-2; 7 bases line up with TRBD1. Trimming took 4 bases from V and 15 from J; bases not matched to a gene: 18. The CDR3 is 15 amino acids. Germline V gives CDR1 LGHNA, CDR2 YNFKEQ. CDR3 coding DNA: TGTGCCAGCAGCCCGAGGCACGGACAGGAGGAGACCCCGTTCTTC. Translation: CASSPRHGQEETPFF.